These 20 T cell receptor beta chains share one sample of origin, sequenced in a study of metastatic and nonmetastatic thyroid tumors. No treatment had been given to any patient before thyroid surgery. TCRdb reprocessed the PCR reads via MiXCR. Among about 9,400 clones listed, roughly 30% were seen once. Sequenced sample: adjacent normal tissue. The source of these receptors is a female donor with papillary thyroid cancer or a benign thyroid nodule (not recorded which). Some clones in this sample may be carry-over from other donors' samples.

This clone is categorized as large. This chain joins TRBV20-1 and TRBJ2-5; D perhaps matches TRBD1 (5 bases). Germline V gives CDR1 DFQATT, CDR2 SNEGSKA (reference sequence). V gave up 0 bases and J gave up 1 base, with 12 bases separating them. The CDR3 runs 15 residues. The CDR3 sequence: CSARDGQGLQETQYF. In DNA form, the CDR3 reads TGCAGTGCTAGAGATGGGCAGGGCCTCCAAGAGACCCAGTACTTC.

This clone has only a few counts. The gene calls are TRBV24-1 and TRBJ2-3, with 10 bases matching TRBD1. The CDR3 spans 16 residues. Germline V gene sequence: CDR1 KGHDR, CDR2 SFDVKD. Trimming cost V 5 bases and J 4 bases; bases outside gene matches: 8. The CDR3 loop is CATSALPGQGSDTQYF. CDR3 nucleotides: TGTGCCACCAGTGCCCTACCGGGACAGGGGTCAGATACGCAGTATTTT.

This clone turned up a few times. This rearrangement joins TRBV20-1 to TRBJ2-7; D gene unclear. This CDR3 region has 10 residues. V was cut by 3 bases and J by 3 bases, with 3 bases left in between. The germline V gene has CDR1 DFQATT and CDR2 SNEGSKA (reference sequence). Here the CDR3 DNA reads TGCAGTGCTAGTTACTACGAGCAGTACTTC. Translating gives CSASYYEQYF.

In its sample, this clone ranks as medium-sized. CDR3 protein: CASSSPGQRNSPLHF. The CDR3 coding sequence is TGCGCCAGCAGCTCACCGGGACAACGAAATTCACCCCTCCACTTT. The genes are TRBV5-1 and TRBJ1-6, with a weak D call TRBD1 (6 bases). The CDR3 is 15 amino acids. Trimming took off 3 bases at V and 7 bases at J, with 14 bases between the two ends. Germline CDR1 reads SGHRS; CDR2 reads YFSETQ.

This chain joins TRBV11-1 and TRBJ1-1; D not resolved. V lost 0 bases to trimming and J lost 1 base, with 18 bases between them. The CDR3 length is 18 residues. The germline V gene has CDR1 SGHAT and CDR2 FQDESV (reference sequence). CDR3: CASSLAIGYGLGNTEAFF. Written as DNA, the CDR3 is TGTGCCAGCAGCTTAGCGATTGGCTACGGGTTGGGGAACACTGAAGCTTTCTTT.

V gene TRBV12-3 or TRBV12-4 combines with J gene TRBJ2-1, with 10 bases aligning to TRBD2. V was pared by 6 bases and J by 7 bases, with 9 bases of the junction left unmatched. The CDR3 loop spans 15 amino acids. The CDR3 loop is CASRLMSGRENEQFF. CDR3 nucleotide sequence: TGTGCCAGCAGACTGATGAGCGGGAGGGAGAATGAGCAGTTCTTC.

The rearrangement uses TRBV20-1 and TRBJ2-3; D gene unclear. The CDR3 runs 14 residues. CDR1 is DFQATT, CDR2 SNEGSKA, per germline (reference sequence). V was shortened by 6 bases and J by 1 base, with 14 bases between the two germline ends. CDR3 coding DNA: TGCAGTGCGGAACTTGGGGTACGCACAGATACGCAGTATTTT. It translates to CSAELGVRTDTQYF.

This clone is classed as medium-sized. V gene TRBV2 combines with J gene TRBJ1-4; a weak D match, TRBD1 (6 bases). Trimming cost V 1 base and J 5 bases, with 11 bases left between them. CDR3 length: 15 residues. Germline assignment: CDR1 SNHLY and CDR2 FYNNEI. This CDR3 reads CASSEEGGNNEKLFF. The CDR3 DNA is TGTGCCAGCAGTGAAGAGGGGGGGAACAATGAAAAACTGTTTTTT.

V and J are TRBV20-1 and TRBJ1-5; D not certain. The CDR3 spans 17 residues. Germline CDR1 reads DFQATT; CDR2 reads SNEGSKA (reference sequence). V lost 8 bases and J 0 bases, leaving 23 bases between the germline ends. The CDR3 sequence is CSPISYPLDRSNQPQHF. The CDR3 DNA sequence: TGCAGTCCGATCTCATACCCGTTGGACCGTAGCAATCAGCCCCAGCATTTT.

A few counts support this clone. The rearrangement joins TRBV12-3 or TRBV12-4 to TRBJ2-7, with 12 bases fitting TRBD1. The length of the CDR3 is 20 residues. With 2 bases clipped from V and 5 bases from J, the junction kept 19 bases outside the gene matches. The CDR3, as DNA: TGTGCCAGCAGTTTACTGCTCGGGACAGGGGGCGGTAAAGGCTTGGACGAGCAGTACTTC. Protein sequence: CASSLLLGTGGGKGLDEQYF.

This clone was seen only a few times. At one end the junction does not follow the germline gene, possibly because of a read error. This chain connects TRBV9 to TRBJ2-7; D remains ambiguous. This CDR3 is built from 14 residues. In germline, CDR1 is SGDLS, CDR2 YYNGEE. The chain's CDR3 is CASTVRQPTYEQYF. CDR3 bases: TGTGCCAGCACCGTAAGGCAGCCAACCTACGAGCAGTACTTC.

This chain connects TRBV5-1 to TRBJ2-2; TRBD2 is a possible D gene (5 bases). CDR3 size: 14 residues. Per the germline V gene, CDR1 is SGHRS and CDR2 is YFSETQ. With 0 bases removed from V and 4 bases from J, the gap between germline ends came to 7 bases. The CDR3 spells CASSLEAGTGELFF. The CDR3, as DNA: TGCGCCAGCAGCTTGGAGGCGGGCACCGGGGAGCTGTTTTTT.

This clone turned up a few times. The V call is TRBV7-8, the J call TRBJ2-7; 10 bases fit TRBD2. The V segment lost 7 bases and the J segment 0 bases; nucleotides outside the gene matches: 6. The CDR3 totals 15 residues. The germline V gene encodes CDR1 SGHVS and CDR2 FQNEAQ. The CDR3 reads CASNRGLAASYEQYF. CDR3 in DNA: TGTGCCAGCAATCGAGGACTAGCGGCCTCCTACGAGCAGTACTTC.

In its sample, this clone was seen once. The chain uses TRBV5-1 and TRBJ1-6; the match to TRBD1 covers 7 bases. Germline CDR1 and CDR2: SGHRS and YFSETQ. V trimming: 4 bases; J trimming: 9 bases; junction bases outside the gene matches: 10. The CDR3 has 15 amino acids. Here the CDR3 reads CASSPGQVWGSPLHF. As DNA, the CDR3 is TGCGCCAGCAGCCCCGGACAGGTTTGGGGTTCACCCCTCCACTTT.

V and J are TRBV5-1 and TRBJ2-1; TRBD1 is a possible D gene (6 bases). V shed 6 bases and J shed 8 bases, with 18 bases lying between them. This CDR3 has 14 residues. Germline V gene lookup returns CDR1 SGHRS and CDR2 YFSETQ. The CDR3 here is CASNEGRGVYEQFF. For the CDR3, the DNA is TGCGCCAGCAATGAGGGCAGGGGAGTCTATGAGCAGTTCTTC.

The gene calls are TRBV7-2 and TRBJ2-4; no clear D. CDR3 size: 13 residues. V was clipped by 1 base and J by 7 bases, with 8 bases between them. Germline CDR1 reads SGHTA; CDR2 reads FQGNSA. The CDR3 region is CASSLGQINIQYF. The CDR3 region has the DNA TGTGCCAGCAGCTTAGGTCAGATTAACATTCAGTACTTC.

The chain's CDR3 is CSALDRGDSPLHF. CDR3 coding DNA: TGCAGTGCTCTGGACAGGGGGGATTCACCCCTCCACTTT. This chain uses TRBV20-1 with TRBJ1-6; 10 nucleotides line up with TRBD1. Looked up from germline, CDR1 is DFQATT and CDR2 is SNEGSKA (reference sequence). The CDR3 runs 13 residues. The V gene end was trimmed by 5 bases and the J gene end by 8 bases; junction bases not matched to a gene: 3.

V gene TRBV10-3 combines with J gene TRBJ2-7; a weak D match, TRBD1 (5 bases). Trimming took off 0 bases at V and 1 base at J, with 7 bases between the two ends. The CDR3 is 14 amino acids. From germline, CDR1 is ENHRY and CDR2 SYGVKD. Here the CDR3 reads CAISESRQSYEQYF. The CDR3 nucleotides are TGTGCCATCAGTGAGTCGAGACAGTCCTACGAGCAGTACTTC.

This sequence joins TRBV6-1 and TRBJ1-4; TRBD1 matches at 7 bases. The CDR3 is made up of 17 amino acids. V trimming: 5 bases; J trimming: 3 bases; junction bases outside the gene matches: 12. Germline V gives CDR1 MNHNS, CDR2 SASEGT. Written as DNA, the CDR3 is TGTGCCAGCAGTTCCGACAGGGTATACCTGGCTAATGAAAAACTGTTTTTT. The encoded protein is CASSSDRVYLANEKLFF.

By sample fraction, this clone is medium-sized (0.01 to 0.1%). The gene calls are TRBV9 and TRBJ2-1; 8 nucleotides line up with TRBD1. Germline lookup yields CDR1 SGDLS and CDR2 YYNGEE. J was trimmed by 3 bases and V by 0 bases; bases with no gene match: 5. The CDR3 sequence is 16 residues long. The CDR3 DNA reads TGTGCCAGCAGCGTAGCTGGGACAGGAAACTACAATGAGCAGTTCTTC. This sequence encodes CASSVAGTGNYNEQFF.